The rows below give T cell receptor beta chains drawn from one sample of a study of Graves' ophthalmopathy and Graves' hyperthyroidism. TCRdb re-called the multiplex PCR reads through MiXCR, storing one row per CDR3 protein. The sample lists hundreds of thousands of distinct CDR3 sequences; 21% were seen once. The specimen was peripheral blood. The receptors originated from a woman under 30 with stable Graves' hyperthyroidism. Each CDR3 is given with its conserved first and last residue. Each record gives: D gene, J gene, V gene, clone size, CDR3 protein, CDR3 DNA. The D gene is left open where the match is weak. Clone size appears in some rows only: once, few, many, or a class for an expanded clone.

d_gene: -
j_gene: TRBJ2-2
v_gene: TRBV20-1
abundance: many
CDR3aa: CSARDPAVRDTGELFF
CDR3nt: TGCAGTGCTAGAGATCCGGCGGTGCGGGACACCGGGGAGCTGTTTTTT

d_gene: -
j_gene: TRBJ1-2
v_gene: TRBV12-3/TRBV12-4
abundance: -
CDR3aa: CASSFPWTAKPYGYTF
CDR3nt: TGTGCCAGCAGTTTCCCCTGGACAGCGAAACCATATGGCTACACCTTC

d_gene: TRBD2
j_gene: TRBJ2-5
v_gene: TRBV6-1
abundance: -
CDR3aa: CASSPLRRAGGLETQYF
CDR3nt: TGTGCCAGCAGTCCCCTAAGGAGAGCGGGGGGGCTTGAGACCCAGTACTTC

d_gene: -
j_gene: TRBJ2-5
v_gene: TRBV30
abundance: -
CDR3aa: CAWSCHQETQYF
CDR3nt: TGTGCCTGGAGTTGTCATCAAGAGACCCAGTACTTC

d_gene: -
j_gene: TRBJ2-7
v_gene: TRBV12-5
abundance: once
CDR3aa: CASAPDSSSYEQYF
CDR3nt: TGTGCTAGTGCCCCGGACAGTTCCTCCTACGAGCAGTACTTC

d_gene: -
j_gene: TRBJ1-1
v_gene: TRBV15
abundance: many
CDR3aa: CATSRVAGNTEAFF
CDR3nt: TGTGCCACCAGCAGAGTGGCAGGAAACACTGAAGCTTTCTTT

d_gene: TRBD2
j_gene: TRBJ2-7
v_gene: TRBV11-2
abundance: -
CDR3aa: CASSWNSGGSEQYF
CDR3nt: TGTGCCAGCAGCTGGAATAGCGGGGGAAGCGAGCAGTACTTC

d_gene: -
j_gene: TRBJ2-2
v_gene: TRBV11-2
abundance: -
CDR3aa: CASRVTGNTGELFF
CDR3nt: TGTGCCAGCAGGGTCACAGGGAACACCGGGGAGCTGTTTTTT

d_gene: -
j_gene: TRBJ2-5
v_gene: TRBV27
abundance: few
CDR3aa: CASSPTVGKTKYF
CDR3nt: TGTGCCAGCAGCCCGACGGTCGGGAAGACCAAGTACTTC

d_gene: -
j_gene: TRBJ2-7
v_gene: TRBV7-3
abundance: many
CDR3aa: CASSPQSGNPYEQYF
CDR3nt: TGTGCCAGCAGCCCCCAATCCGGGAACCCCTACGAGCAGTACTTC

d_gene: -
j_gene: TRBJ1-1
v_gene: TRBV10-3
abundance: many
CDR3aa: CAISAQPTGLNTEAFF
CDR3nt: TGTGCCATCAGTGCGCAACCTACAGGGTTGAACACTGAAGCTTTCTTT

d_gene: TRBD2
j_gene: TRBJ2-7
v_gene: TRBV28
abundance: many
CDR3aa: CASSRLGGTYEQYF
CDR3nt: TGTGCCAGCAGCCGACTGGGAGGGACCTACGAGCAGTACTTC

d_gene: TRBD2
j_gene: TRBJ2-7
v_gene: TRBV7-2
abundance: many
CDR3aa: CASSLLAGAREQYF
CDR3nt: TGTGCCAGCAGCTTATTGGCGGGAGCGAGAGAGCAGTACTTC

d_gene: -
j_gene: TRBJ2-7
v_gene: TRBV11-1
abundance: many
CDR3aa: CASSLRTSSYEQYF
CDR3nt: TGTGCCAGCAGCTTACGGACGTCTTCCTACGAGCAGTACTTC

d_gene: -
j_gene: TRBJ2-5
v_gene: TRBV12-3/TRBV12-4
abundance: many
CDR3aa: CASSPGTPPPETQYF
CDR3nt: TGTGCCAGCAGTCCCGGAACCCCACCACCTGAGACCCAGTACTTC

d_gene: -
j_gene: TRBJ2-2
v_gene: TRBV2
abundance: few
CDR3aa: CASRTIPEAGELFF
CDR3nt: TGTGCCAGCAGAACGATCCCGGAGGCCGGGGAGCTGTTTTTT

d_gene: -
j_gene: TRBJ1-5
v_gene: TRBV28
abundance: -
CDR3aa: CASTEGRNQPQHF
CDR3nt: TGTGCCAGCACCGAAGGGCGAAATCAGCCCCAGCATTTT

d_gene: -
j_gene: TRBJ1-6
v_gene: TRBV25-1
abundance: many
CDR3aa: CASSETARNSPLHF
CDR3nt: TGTGCCAGCAGTGAAACAGCAAGAAATTCACCCCTCCACTTT

d_gene: TRBD1
j_gene: TRBJ1-2
v_gene: TRBV12-3/TRBV12-4
abundance: many
CDR3aa: CASSFQGAKDGYTF
CDR3nt: TGTGCCAGCAGTTTCCAGGGGGCTAAAGACGGCTACACCTTC

d_gene: -
j_gene: TRBJ2-5
v_gene: TRBV20-1
abundance: many
CDR3aa: CSAWDPRETQYF
CDR3nt: TGCAGTGCGTGGGACCCGAGGGAGACCCAGTACTTC

d_gene: -
j_gene: TRBJ2-5
v_gene: TRBV5-5
abundance: many
CDR3aa: CASSFRAVQETQYF
CDR3nt: TGTGCCAGCAGCTTTAGAGCGGTTCAAGAGACCCAGTACTTC

d_gene: -
j_gene: TRBJ1-1
v_gene: TRBV12-3/TRBV12-4
abundance: many
CDR3aa: CASSIREKNTEAFF
CDR3nt: TGTGCCAGCAGTATCAGGGAAAAGAACACTGAAGCTTTCTTT

d_gene: TRBD1
j_gene: TRBJ2-6
v_gene: TRBV6-2/TRBV6-3
abundance: many
CDR3aa: CASSYVGTGYTGANVLTF
CDR3nt: TGTGCCAGCAGTTACGTTGGGACAGGGTATACTGGGGCCAACGTCCTGACTTTC

d_gene: TRBD2
j_gene: TRBJ2-7
v_gene: TRBV11-2
abundance: many
CDR3aa: CASSSLGTSGSSYEQYF
CDR3nt: TGTGCCAGCAGCTCCCTGGGTACTAGCGGGAGCTCCTACGAGCAGTACTTC

d_gene: TRBD1
j_gene: TRBJ1-4
v_gene: TRBV20-1
abundance: once
CDR3aa: CSARTGVGKLFF
CDR3nt: TGCAGTGCCCGGACAGGGGTAGGAAAACTGTTTTTT

d_gene: TRBD2
j_gene: TRBJ2-5
v_gene: TRBV4-2
abundance: many
CDR3aa: CASSQGRRLAGGREETQYF
CDR3nt: TGTGCCAGCAGCCAAGGGCGCAGACTAGCGGGAGGGAGGGAAGAGACCCAGTACTTC

d_gene: -
j_gene: TRBJ2-7
v_gene: TRBV6-1
abundance: -
CDR3aa: CATRRGNEQYF
CDR3nt: TGTGCCACCCGCAGAGGGAACGAGCAGTACTTC

d_gene: TRBD1
j_gene: TRBJ1-1
v_gene: TRBV29-1
abundance: many
CDR3aa: CSVAVGTGGTEAFF
CDR3nt: TGCAGCGTTGCAGTCGGGACAGGGGGCACTGAAGCTTTCTTT

d_gene: TRBD1
j_gene: TRBJ1-3
v_gene: TRBV10-3
abundance: -
CDR3aa: CATMGRGKRNTIYF
CDR3nt: TGTGCCACCATGGGCAGGGGGAAGAGAAACACCATATATTTT

d_gene: TRBD1
j_gene: TRBJ2-7
v_gene: TRBV13
abundance: many
CDR3aa: CASSSHLGTGHYEQYF
CDR3nt: TGTGCCAGCAGCTCACACCTGGGGACAGGGCACTACGAGCAGTACTTC

d_gene: -
j_gene: TRBJ1-1
v_gene: TRBV12-3/TRBV12-4
abundance: -
CDR3aa: CASSTTINTEAFF
CDR3nt: TGTGCCAGCAGCACCACTATTAACACTGAAGCTTTCTTT

d_gene: -
j_gene: TRBJ2-2
v_gene: TRBV7-2
abundance: many
CDR3aa: CASSAGYPGELFF
CDR3nt: TGTGCCAGCAGCGCAGGGTACCCCGGGGAGCTGTTTTTT

d_gene: TRBD1
j_gene: TRBJ2-6
v_gene: TRBV29-1
abundance: many
CDR3aa: CSVTGVPGANVLTF
CDR3nt: TGCAGCGTTACAGGGGTTCCCGGGGCCAACGTCCTGACTTTC

d_gene: TRBD2
j_gene: TRBJ2-7
v_gene: TRBV11-2
abundance: many
CDR3aa: CASSLGSTSGRAFDEQYF
CDR3nt: TGTGCCAGCAGCTTAGGATCCACTAGCGGGAGGGCCTTCGACGAGCAGTACTTC

d_gene: -
j_gene: TRBJ2-2
v_gene: TRBV2
abundance: few
CDR3aa: CASSQSGSNTGELFF
CDR3nt: TGTGCCAGCAGTCAGAGCGGGTCGAACACCGGGGAGCTGTTTTTT

d_gene: -
j_gene: TRBJ1-5
v_gene: TRBV15
abundance: many
CDR3aa: CATSRDRRYSNQPQHF
CDR3nt: TGTGCCACCAGCAGAGATCGGAGGTATAGCAATCAGCCCCAGCATTTT

d_gene: TRBD2
j_gene: TRBJ2-2
v_gene: TRBV2
abundance: many
CDR3aa: CASSERLAGVTGELFF
CDR3nt: TGTGCCAGCAGTGAAAGACTAGCGGGAGTCACCGGGGAGCTGTTTTTT

d_gene: -
j_gene: TRBJ2-1
v_gene: TRBV4-3
abundance: -
CDR3aa: CASSQDFGDNEQFF
CDR3nt: TGCGCCAGCAGCCAAGATTTCGGAGACAATGAGCAGTTCTTC

d_gene: TRBD1
j_gene: TRBJ2-6
v_gene: TRBV6-1
abundance: many
CDR3aa: CASRKRKGQGPSEANVLTF
CDR3nt: TGTGCCAGCAGGAAAAGGAAGGGACAGGGGCCGTCTGAGGCCAACGTCCTGACTTTC

d_gene: -
j_gene: TRBJ2-5
v_gene: TRBV6-1
abundance: many
CDR3aa: CASSEGPQETQYF
CDR3nt: TGTGCCAGCAGTGAAGGGCCTCAAGAGACCCAGTACTTC

d_gene: -
j_gene: TRBJ2-3
v_gene: TRBV2
abundance: many
CDR3aa: CASSRTRVTFRKDTQYF
CDR3nt: TGTGCCAGCAGTAGGACTCGCGTGACTTTCAGGAAAGATACGCAGTATTTT

d_gene: TRBD2
j_gene: TRBJ2-7
v_gene: TRBV18
abundance: many
CDR3aa: CASSLLPSGYEQYF
CDR3nt: TGTGCCAGCTCGCTCTTGCCTAGCGGCTACGAGCAGTACTTC

d_gene: TRBD1
j_gene: TRBJ2-5
v_gene: TRBV11-2
abundance: -
CDR3aa: CASSPSGQGETQYF
CDR3nt: TGTGCCAGCAGCCCATCGGGACAGGGAGAGACCCAGTACTTC